The 21 T cell receptor beta chains given below trace back to one sample, sequenced in a study of CD8 T cells in ankylosing spondylitis. MiXCR was run by TCRdb on the 5' RACE reads, yielding one entry per CDR3 protein. Of approximately 260,000 distinct CDR3 sequences in the sample, about 20% were seen once. Source material: blood, either unsorted or a sorted T cell fraction (not recorded which). The receptor set was obtained from a male donor with ankylosing spondylitis or in good health (not recorded which).

This clonotype was counted only a few times. The V gene is TRBV29-1, the J gene TRBJ2-3, with a tentative D call TRBD1 (6 bases). The CDR3 runs 13 residues. Germline CDR1 SQVTM, CDR2 ANQGSEA. V was shortened by 5 bases and J by 2 bases, with 11 bases between the two germline ends. CDR3 coding DNA: TGCAGCGTTCCCACAGGGCTCACAGATACGCAGTATTTT. It is translated as CSVPTGLTDTQYF.

The CDR3 region has the DNA TGCGCCAGCAGCCAATCCAGGACAGGGGGCGCCAAAAACATTCAGTACTTC. It encodes CASSQSRTGGAKNIQYF. V usage is TRBV4-1 and J usage is TRBJ2-4; 11 nucleotides align to TRBD1. The length of the CDR3 is 17 residues. The trim removed 2 bases at V and 1 base at J, leaving 4 bases unmatched. The germline V gene has CDR1 MGHRA and CDR2 YSYEKL.

The V and J genes are TRBV19 and TRBJ1-4; 8 nucleotides match TRBD1. J gave up 6 bases and V 6 bases, and 9 bases lay outside the gene matches. Per the germline V gene, CDR1 is LNHDA and CDR2 is SQIVND (reference sequence). The CDR3 has 15 amino acids. CDR3: CASSRPDREDEKLFF. For the CDR3, the DNA is TGTGCCAGTAGCCGACCGGACAGGGAGGATGAAAAACTGTTTTTT.

At least ten counts were recorded for this clonotype. The rearrangement joins TRBV3-1 to TRBJ2-7, with D perhaps TRBD2 (6 bases). Germline CDR1 is LGHDT and CDR2 is YNNKEL (reference sequence). The CDR3 covers 15 residues. The V end lost 1 base, the J end lost 2 bases, and 12 bases lay between the germline ends. As DNA, the CDR3 is TGTGCCAGCAGCCAAGGGGAGGAACCCGCCTACGAGCAGTACTTC. Translated: CASSQGEEPAYEQYF.

The chain's CDR3 is CSARTGTSGETQYF. CDR3 bases: TGCAGTGCTCGGACCGGGACTAGCGGGGAGACCCAGTACTTC. J is TRBJ2-5 and V is TRBV20-1, with 12 bases aligning to TRBD2. CDR1 is DFQATT and CDR2 is SNEGSKA in the germline V gene (reference sequence). The CDR3 contains 14 residues. V was pared by 5 bases and J by 5 bases, with 6 bases of the junction left unmatched.

J is TRBJ1-2 and V is TRBV9, with D possibly being TRBD1 (5 bases). The CDR3 runs 18 residues. The germline V and J ends were trimmed by 0 bases and 3 bases, with 21 bases remaining between them. CDR1 and CDR2 (germline): SGDLS, YYNGEE. CDR3: CASSVDPTLAGRDYGYTF. In DNA, the CDR3 is TGTGCCAGCAGCGTAGATCCCACTTTGGCAGGGCGGGACTATGGCTACACCTTC. The complete variable domain, with remaining parts taken from reference TRBV9 and TRBJ1-2, reads DSGVTQTPKHLITATGQRVTLRCSPRSGDLSVYWYQQSLDQGLQFLIQYYNGEERAKGNILERFSAQQFPDLHSELNLSSLELGDSALYFCASSVDPTLAGRDYGYTFGSGTRLTVV.

This clonotype has just a few counts. This chain connects TRBV5-1 to TRBJ2-7; D possibly corresponds to TRBD1 (6 bases). The CDR3 is made up of 13 amino acids. Germline values: CDR1 SGHRS, CDR2 YFSETQ. Trimming left V 4 bases short and J 3 bases short, with 11 bases between. CDR3: CASSRTELYEQYF. The CDR3, as DNA: TGCGCCAGCAGCCGGACAGAGCTCTACGAGCAGTACTTC.

The gene calls are TRBV20-1 and TRBJ2-3; TRBD2 matches 9 bases. The CDR3 has 15 amino acids. The germline gives CDR1 DFQATT, CDR2 SNEGSKA (reference sequence). The V and J ends lost 3 bases and 0 bases, in that order; junction bases with no gene match: 4. In DNA, the CDR3 is TGCAGTGCTAGTGAGGGACTAGCAAGCACAGATACGCAGTATTTT. It is translated as CSASEGLASTDTQYF.

The chain employs TRBV29-1 and TRBJ2-7; 7 bases map to TRBD1. The V and J ends lost 6 bases and 6 bases, in that order; junction bases with no gene match: 11. This CDR3 spans 13 amino acids. CDR1 SQVTM and CDR2 ANQGSEA come from the germline V gene. The CDR3 DNA reads TGCAGCGTAAGCCTTGGGAAGGGGGCCGAGCAGTACTTC. Its translation is CSVSLGKGAEQYF.

The chain is built from TRBV27 and TRBJ2-7, with D perhaps matching TRBD1 (6 bases). Germline V gives CDR1 MNHEY, CDR2 SMNVEV (reference sequence). The ends were cut back, 5 bases at V and 2 bases at J, with 13 bases in the middle. The CDR3 has 14 amino acids. For the CDR3, the DNA is TGTGCCAGCAGTATCTCTAGGACAGCCTACGAGCAGTACTTC. Amino acids: CASSISRTAYEQYF.

The CDR3 loop reads CASSFEFLSEQYF. The CDR3 bases are TGCGCCAGCAGCTTTGAGTTTTTGTCAGAGCAGTACTTC. This chain joins TRBV5-1 and TRBJ2-7, with unresolved D. The CDR3 runs to 13 residues. Germline values: CDR1 SGHRS, CDR2 YFSETQ. Trimming stripped 2 bases from V and 7 bases from J, with 13 bases between. The whole variable domain, remainder taken from reference TRBV5-1 and TRBJ2-7, is KAGVTQTPRYLIKTRGQQVTLSCSPISGHRSVSWYQQTPGQGLQFLFEYFSETQRNKGNFPGRFSGRQFSNSRSEMNVSTLELGDSALYLCASSFEFLSEQYFGPGTRLTVT.

The sample holds a few counts of this clonotype. V gene TRBV19 combines with J gene TRBJ1-1; TRBD1 is a possible D gene (6 bases). The CDR3 loop spans 15 amino acids. Germline V gene lookup returns CDR1 LNHDA and CDR2 SQIVND (reference sequence). The V and J ends lost 5 bases and 0 bases respectively, with 13 bases between them. CDR3 region: CASSLPGTLNTEAFF. The CDR3 coding sequence is TGTGCCAGTAGTCTCCCCGGGACATTGAACACTGAAGCTTTCTTT. The full variable domain, rest sourced from reference TRBV19 and TRBJ1-1, is DGGITQSPKYLFRKEGQNVTLSCEQNLNHDAMYWYRQDPGQGLRLIYYSQIVNDFQKGDIAEGYSVSREKKESFPLTVTSAQKNPTAFYLCASSLPGTLNTEAFFGQGTRLTVV.

This clonotype has a handful of counts. This chain connects TRBV2 to TRBJ2-1, with 9 bases lining up with TRBD2. From germline, CDR1 is SNHLY and CDR2 FYNNEI. The CDR3 sequence is 17 residues long. V shed 6 bases and J 2 bases; nucleotides not matched to a gene: 11. The DNA of the CDR3 is TGTGCCAGCAGCCCCGAGGGCGCTAGCGGGACCTACAATGAGCAGTTCTTC. Translating gives CASSPEGASGTYNEQFF.

DNA of the CDR3: TGTGCCAGCAGCTTAGGTCCTAGCGGGTACGAGCAGTACTTC. Translation: CASSLGPSGYEQYF. The rearrangement links TRBV11-2 to TRBJ2-7, with 8 positions matching TRBD2. CDR3 length: 14 amino acids. Germline CDR1 SGHAT, CDR2 FQNNGV. J gave up 4 bases and V 1 base, and 3 bases lay outside the gene matches.

This clonotype has at least ten counts. The chain links TRBV5-1 to TRBJ1-1, with D hard to call. Trimming shortened V by 0 bases and J by 1 base, and 10 bases separated the two germline ends. Per the germline V gene, CDR1 is SGHRS and CDR2 is YFSETQ. The CDR3 sequence is 15 residues long. CDR3: CASSLGYSANTEAFF. CDR3 DNA: TGCGCCAGCAGCTTGGGGTACTCGGCGAACACTGAAGCTTTCTTT. Using reference TRBV5-1 and TRBJ1-1 for the parts outside the CDR3, the full variable domain is KAGVTQTPRYLIKTRGQQVTLSCSPISGHRSVSWYQQTPGQGLQFLFEYFSETQRNKGNFPGRFSGRQFSNSRSEMNVSTLELGDSALYLCASSLGYSANTEAFFGQGTRLTVV.

V is TRBV19 and J is TRBJ2-5; a weak D match, TRBD2 (6 bases). Trimming removed 5 bases at V and 7 bases at J, with 23 bases between. Germline V gives CDR1 LNHDA, CDR2 SQIVND (reference sequence). The CDR3 extends over 16 amino acids. The CDR3 coding sequence is TGTGCCAGTAGTCCACCTTCCGGGACTGAGTTTGGGACCCAGTACTTC. Amino acid sequence: CASSPPSGTEFGTQYF.

This clonotype was seen a handful of times. The chain links TRBV4-1 to TRBJ2-1; 10 positions agree with TRBD2. This CDR3 is built from 16 residues. Germline V gene sequence: CDR1 MGHRA, CDR2 YSYEKL. V lost 3 bases to trimming and J lost 4 bases; unmatched junction nucleotides: 6. The CDR3 DNA is TGCGCCAGCAGCCAGAGGACTAGCGGAGAATACAATGAGCAGTTCTTC. Protein product: CASSQRTSGEYNEQFF.

A remark on this clonotype: This may be a read error: a much more frequent sequence differs by one nucleotide. The chain is built from TRBV5-1 and TRBJ2-1; 9 bases fit TRBD2. This CDR3 has 12 amino acids. Germline loops: CDR1 SGHRS, CDR2 YFSETQ. The CDR3 is CTSSDELAGFFF. Here the CDR3 DNA reads TGCACCAGCAGCGACGAACTAGCGGGTTTCTTCTTC. Full variable domain (rest looked up from reference TRBV5-1 and TRBJ2-1): KAGVTQTPRYLIKTRGQQVTLSCSPISGHRSVSWYQQTPGQGLQFLFEYFSETQRNKGNFPGRFSGRQFSNSRSEMNVSTLELGDSALYLCTSSDELAGFFFGPGTRLTVL.

This clonotype came up a few times. The rearrangement joins TRBV29-1 to TRBJ2-5; D uncertain. CDR1 SQVTM and CDR2 ANQGSEA come from the germline V gene. CDR3 size: 14 residues. V was cut by 0 bases and J by 5 bases, with 13 bases left in between. Here the CDR3 reads CSVEDLGGSETQYF. Written as DNA, the CDR3 is TGCAGCGTTGAAGATCTGGGCGGTTCGGAGACCCAGTACTTC.

In its sample, this clonotype was seen a few times. The rearrangement uses TRBV20-1 and TRBJ2-5; the D gene is possibly TRBD1 (5 bases). Per the germline V gene, CDR1 is DFQATT and CDR2 is SNEGSKA (reference sequence). The CDR3 covers 14 residues. V lost 6 bases to trimming and J lost 5 bases, with 19 bases between them. DNA for the CDR3: TGCAGTGCGGAGATGCGTGGGGCGCGGGAGACCCAGTACTTC. Residues: CSAEMRGARETQYF.

V is TRBV29-1 and J is TRBJ2-2; TRBD1 aligns across 7 bases. The CDR3 consists of 15 residues. Losses at the gene ends were 2 bases for V and 3 bases for J; bases not matched to a gene: 6. Germline V lookup: CDR1 SQVTM, CDR2 ANQGSEA. The CDR3 reads CSVENGDRDTGELFF. In DNA form, the CDR3 reads TGCAGCGTTGAAAATGGGGACAGAGACACCGGGGAGCTGTTTTTT.